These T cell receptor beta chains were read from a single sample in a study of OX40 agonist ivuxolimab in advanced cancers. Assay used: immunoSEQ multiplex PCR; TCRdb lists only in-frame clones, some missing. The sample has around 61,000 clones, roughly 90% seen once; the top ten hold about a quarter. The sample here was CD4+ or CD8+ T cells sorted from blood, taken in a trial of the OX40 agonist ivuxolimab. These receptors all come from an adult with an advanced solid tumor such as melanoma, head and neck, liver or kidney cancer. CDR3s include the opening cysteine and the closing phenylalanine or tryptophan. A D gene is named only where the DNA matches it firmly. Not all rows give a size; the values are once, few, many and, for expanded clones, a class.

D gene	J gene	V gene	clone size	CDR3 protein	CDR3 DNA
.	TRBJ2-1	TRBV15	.	CATSRASLGNEQFF	TGTGCCACCAGCAGGGCTAGTCTGGGGAATGAGCAGTTCTTC
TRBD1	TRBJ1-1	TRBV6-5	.	CASSYSGTDTEAFF	TGTGCCAGCAGTTACTCCGGGACAGACACTGAAGCTTTCTTT
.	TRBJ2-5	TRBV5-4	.	CASSPTGRQETQYF	TGTGCCAGCAGCCCCACAGGGAGGCAAGAGACCCAGTACTTC
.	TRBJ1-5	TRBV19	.	CASRTYYYSNQPQHF	TGTGCCAGTAGGACATATTATTATAGCAATCAGCCCCAGCATTTT
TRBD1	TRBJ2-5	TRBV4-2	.	CASSPLEPGQEETQYF	TGTGCCAGCAGCCCGTTAGAACCGGGACAGGAAGAGACCCAGTACTTC
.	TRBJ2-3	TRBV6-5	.	CASRVWKASTDTQYF	TGTGCCAGCAGAGTTTGGAAGGCGAGCACAGATACGCAGTATTTT
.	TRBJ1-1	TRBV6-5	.	CASSPAGTEAFF	TGTGCCAGCAGCCCCGCCGGGACTGAAGCTTTCTTT
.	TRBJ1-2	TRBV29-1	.	CSARTLYGYTF	TGCAGCGCCCGGACACTCTATGGCTACACCTTC
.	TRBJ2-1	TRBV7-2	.	CASSLWRSSYNEQFF	TGTGCCAGCAGCTTATGGCGGAGCTCCTACAATGAGCAGTTCTTC
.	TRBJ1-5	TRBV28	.	CASSLSQDGYQPQHF	TGTGCCAGCAGTTTATCCCAGGACGGATATCAGCCCCAGCATTTT
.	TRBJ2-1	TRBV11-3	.	CASSPGPSNEQFF	TGTGCCAGCAGCCCTGGACCCTCCAATGAGCAGTTCTTC
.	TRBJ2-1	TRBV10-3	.	CAIKGPAPNEQFF	TGTGCCATCAAGGGGCCAGCCCCCAATGAGCAGTTCTTC
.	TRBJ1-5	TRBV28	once	CASSFPGTLSNQPQHF	TGTGCCAGCAGTTTCCCGGGGACACTTAGCAATCAGCCCCAGCATTTT
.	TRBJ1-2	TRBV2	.	CASRTRTEYYGYTF	TGTGCCAGCAGGACCCGGACGGAGTACTATGGCTACACCTTC
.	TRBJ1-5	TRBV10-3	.	CAITPNSNQPQHF	TGTGCCATCACCCCGAATAGCAATCAGCCCCAGCATTTT
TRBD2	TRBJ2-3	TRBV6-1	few	CASSEVAGGPDTQYF	TGTGCCAGCAGTGAGGTAGCGGGAGGGCCAGATACGCAGTATTTT
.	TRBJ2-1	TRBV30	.	CAWSLGPFGEQFF	TGTGCCTGGAGTCTCGGGCCCTTCGGTGAGCAGTTCTTC
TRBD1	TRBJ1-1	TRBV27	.	CASSLTGTGETEAFF	TGTGCCAGCAGTTTGACCGGGACAGGTGAGACTGAAGCTTTCTTT
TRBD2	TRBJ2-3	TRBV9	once	CASSVEDSGAVDTQYF	TGTGCCAGCAGCGTAGAAGATAGCGGGGCGGTAGATACGCAGTATTTT
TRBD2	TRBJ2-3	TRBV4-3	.	CASSQDLQREADTQYF	TGCGCCAGCAGCCAAGATCTCCAGCGGGAGGCAGATACGCAGTATTTT